The next 21 T cell receptor beta chains were all read from a single sample in a study of neoadjuvant anti-PD-1 for oral cavity cancer. Sequencing was performed with immunoSEQ multiplex PCR; in TCRdb, only in-frame clones are kept and a portion is missing. The repertoire holds 13,000 to 15,000 clones, with about 67% as singletons. Material: PBMCs, obtained before nivolumab (anti-PD-1) treatment. These receptors originate from a person between 35 and 79 years old with oral cavity squamous cell carcinoma.

This chain connects TRBV11-1 to TRBJ2-1; D is ambiguous. CDR3 size: 15 residues. Germline-derived CDR1 and CDR2 are SGHAT and FQDESV (reference sequence). V shed 5 bases and J shed 8 bases, with 19 bases lying between them. Here the CDR3 reads CASSPNLGSGDEQFF. For the CDR3, the DNA is TGTGCCAGCAGCCCCAATCTTGGTTCGGGCGATGAGCAGTTCTTC.

This clone was counted a few times. The V and J genes are TRBV5-1 and TRBJ2-2; D is undetermined. The germline gives CDR1 SGHRS, CDR2 YFSETQ. This CDR3 is 14 amino acids long. Between the trimmed V and J ends, which lost 4 bases and 8 bases, there was a span of 15 bases. CDR3: CASSTSTLPGELFF. CDR3 DNA: TGCGCCAGCAGCACCTCTACCCTACCGGGGGAGCTGTTTTTT.

The genes are TRBV27 and TRBJ2-5; tentatively, D is TRBD2 (6 bases). The CDR3 totals 14 residues. Germline CDR1 MNHEY, CDR2 SMNVEV (reference sequence). Trimming removed 7 bases from V and 3 bases from J, with 15 bases in between. In nucleotides, the CDR3 is TGTGCCAGCAACAGCCGGGGGAGTAAAGAGACCCAGTACTTC. Its protein product is CASNSRGSKETQYF.

The CDR3 loop is CASAMGGGAEAFF. For the CDR3, the DNA is TGTGCCAGCGCCATGGGGGGAGGAGCTGAAGCTTTCTTT. This sequence joins TRBV6-1 and TRBJ1-1, with D perhaps TRBD1 (5 bases). The germline V gene has CDR1 MNHNS and CDR2 SASEGT. Trimming left V 8 bases short and J 6 bases short, with 16 bases between. The CDR3 is made up of 13 amino acids.

The genes are TRBV28 and TRBJ1-4, with D maybe TRBD1 (5 bases). The V gene lost 6 bases and the J gene lost 10 bases, with 15 bases spanning the gap. Germline loops: CDR1 MDHEN, CDR2 SYDVKM. The CDR3 length is 13 residues. CDR3 sequence reads: CASSYPDGGKLFF. The CDR3 coding sequence is TGTGCCAGCAGCTACCCGGACGGGGGAAAACTGTTTTTT. Based on the CDR3 plus reference TRBV28 and TRBJ1-4, the full variable domain is DVKVTQSSRYLVKRTGEKVFLECVQDMDHENMFWYRQDPGLGLRLIYFSYDVKMKEKGDIPEGYSVSREKKERFSLILESASTNQTSMYLCASSYPDGGKLFFGSGTQLSVL.

The chain couples TRBV5-1 to TRBJ2-5; TRBD2 matches 11 bases. Germline V CDR1 and CDR2: SGHRS, YFSETQ. The CDR3 consists of 15 residues. V was pared by 4 bases and J by 5 bases, with 7 bases of the junction left unmatched. Here the CDR3 reads CASSPTSGDVETQYF. CDR3 coding DNA: TGCGCCAGCAGCCCGACTAGCGGGGACGTGGAGACCCAGTACTTC.

CDR3 protein: CASSYNRGPPNYGYTF. The DNA of the CDR3 is TGTGCCAGCAGTTATAACAGGGGACCCCCTAACTATGGCTACACCTTC. The rearrangement uses TRBV6-5 and TRBJ1-2; 7 bases are shared with TRBD1. The length of the CDR3 is 16 residues. Per the germline V gene, CDR1 is MNHEY and CDR2 is SVGAGI. Trimming at V came to 3 bases and at J to 0 bases, leaving 7 bases not matched to a gene.

CDR3 in amino acids: CASSRRRASGSATYNEQFF. The CDR3 coding sequence is TGTGCCAGCAGCCGACGGAGGGCTAGCGGGAGTGCGACCTACAATGAGCAGTTCTTC. The V gene is TRBV7-9, the J gene TRBJ2-1, with 10 bases identical to TRBD2. Germline CDR1 reads SEHNR; CDR2 reads FQNEAQ (reference sequence). CDR3 size: 19 residues. The V and J ends lost 5 bases and 2 bases, in that order; junction bases with no gene match: 15.

CDR3 sequence (DNA): TGCGCCAGCAGCCCAGACAGGGGAGACTACACCTTC. Its translation is CASSPDRGDYTF. The genes are TRBV5-1 and TRBJ1-2; TRBD1 aligns across 8 bases. Trimming took 4 bases from V and 10 from J; bases not matched to a gene: 6. CDR1 is SGHRS and CDR2 is YFSETQ in the germline V gene. This CDR3 region has 12 residues.

In its sample, this clone was seen once. The gene calls are TRBV4-1 and TRBJ2-7; no clear D gene. With 4 bases removed from V and 2 bases from J, the gap between germline ends came to 24 bases. The CDR3 consists of 18 residues. Germline-derived CDR1 and CDR2 are MGHRA and YSYEKL. This chain's CDR3 is CASSRLSLRTYPPYEQYF. The CDR3 DNA reads TGCGCCAGCAGCCGCCTTTCACTCCGGACGTACCCCCCCTACGAGCAGTACTTC.

The chain couples TRBV30 to TRBJ1-5, with D perhaps TRBD1 (6 bases). Trimming shortened V by 0 bases and J by 3 bases, and 15 bases separated the two germline ends. The CDR3 is 16 amino acids. Germline CDR1 reads GTSNPN; CDR2 reads SVGIG (reference sequence). Here the CDR3 reads CAWSVVGASYNQPQHF. Written as DNA, the CDR3 is TGTGCCTGGAGTGTAGTGGGGGCCTCGTACAATCAGCCCCAGCATTTT.

This chain joins TRBV11-2 and TRBJ2-1; 10 bases are a match to TRBD1. V lost 6 bases, J lost 9 bases, and 8 bases stayed unmatched. CDR3 length: 14 residues. Germline V gene lookup returns CDR1 SGHAT and CDR2 FQNNGV. The DNA of the CDR3 is TGTGCCAGCAGATCCCTGACAGGGGGCGTTGAGCAGTTCTTC. It is translated as CASRSLTGGVEQFF.

V is TRBV7-8 and J is TRBJ2-7; D gene ambiguous. The CDR3 contains 13 residues. Trimming removed 1 base from V and 0 bases from J, with 4 bases in between. The germline gives CDR1 SGHVS, CDR2 FQNEAQ. The CDR3 loop is CASSLGHSYEQYF. The DNA of the CDR3 is TGTGCCAGCAGCTTAGGACACTCCTACGAGCAGTACTTC.

The chain is built from TRBV11-2 and TRBJ1-2, with TRBD1 identical over 9 bases. The CDR3 is made up of 15 amino acids. V trimming: 5 bases; J trimming: 2 bases; junction bases outside the gene matches: 6. CDR1 is SGHAT, CDR2 FQNNGV, per germline. For the CDR3, the DNA is TGTGCCAGCAGCCGGGGACAGGGTGCCAACTATGGCTACACCTTC. Translating it yields CASSRGQGANYGYTF.

The J gene is TRBJ1-2, the V gene TRBV11-2, with a tentative D call TRBD1 (6 bases). Per germline, CDR1 SGHAT and CDR2 FQNNGV. The CDR3 extends over 16 amino acids. Trimming removed 1 base at V and 4 bases at J, with 16 bases between. The CDR3 coding sequence is TGTGCCAGCAGCTTAGGCACAACAGGGTTAGTCTATGGCTACACCTTC. This sequence encodes CASSLGTTGLVYGYTF. Full variable domain (rest looked up from reference TRBV11-2 and TRBJ1-2): EAGVAQSPRYKIIEKRQSVAFWCNPISGHATLYWYQQILGQGPKLLIQFQNNGVVDDSQLPKDRFSAERLKGVDSTLKIQPAKLEDSAVYLCASSLGTTGLVYGYTFGSGTRLTVV.

CDR3 sequence: CAIRGEVNTEAFF. CDR3 coding DNA: TGTGCCATCAGAGGGGAGGTGAACACTGAAGCTTTCTTT. This rearrangement joins TRBV10-3 to TRBJ1-1; D is perhaps TRBD1 (5 bases). The CDR3 totals 13 residues. The germline V gene has CDR1 ENHRY and CDR2 SYGVKD. V was clipped by 6 bases and J by 0 bases, with 8 bases between them.

This chain links TRBV30 with TRBJ1-2; D not certain. CDR1 and CDR2 from the germline V gene are GTSNPN and SVGIG (reference sequence). The CDR3 consists of 13 residues. Deletions cut 0 bases from V and 6 bases from J, with 11 bases between. CDR3 amino acids: CAWSVQGYHGYTF. In nucleotides, the CDR3 is TGTGCCTGGAGTGTACAAGGGTACCATGGCTACACCTTC.

This chain connects TRBV30 to TRBJ2-1; 9 nucleotides align to TRBD2. V shed 2 bases and J 4 bases; nucleotides not matched to a gene: 6. CDR3 size: 15 residues. Germline V CDR1 and CDR2: GTSNPN, SVGIG (reference sequence). This chain's CDR3 is CAWSTGTSYYNEQFF. CDR3 coding DNA: TGTGCCTGGAGTACCGGGACTAGCTATTACAATGAGCAGTTCTTC.

This clone was counted between two and nine times. This chain connects TRBV19 to TRBJ2-1; 9 bases are shared with TRBD2. The V and J ends lost 1 base and 4 bases, in that order; junction bases with no gene match: 5. Germline CDR1 is LNHDA and CDR2 is SQIVND (reference sequence). CDR3 length equals 16 residues. CDR3 region: CASSIGGLAGYNEQFF. CDR3 DNA sequence: TGTGCCAGTAGTATAGGGGGGCTAGCGGGGTACAATGAGCAGTTCTTC.

J is TRBJ1-2 and V is TRBV5-6; D is ambiguous. CDR3 length equals 12 residues. CDR1 is SGHDT and CDR2 is YYEEEE in the germline V gene. Trimming removed 5 bases at V and 7 bases at J, with 12 bases between. The CDR3 bases are TGTGCCAGCAGTTCAAACCCTGGTGGCTACACCTTC. Protein: CASSSNPGGYTF. Based on the CDR3 plus reference TRBV5-6 and TRBJ1-2, the full variable domain is DAGVTQSPTHLIKTRGQQVTLRCSPKSGHDTVSWYQQALGQGPQFIFQYYEEEERQRGNFPDRFSGHQFPNYSSELNVNALLLGDSALYLCASSSNPGGYTFGSGTRLTVV.

The rearrangement links TRBV4-1 to TRBJ2-4, with D possibly matching TRBD1 (6 bases). Trimming pared 4 bases from V and 6 bases from J, leaving 13 bases between. The CDR3 is 14 amino acids. The germline V gene encodes CDR1 MGHRA and CDR2 YSYEKL. This CDR3 is CASSPRTAGNIQYF. The CDR3 coding sequence is TGCGCCAGCAGCCCCAGGACAGCCGGAAACATTCAGTACTTC.